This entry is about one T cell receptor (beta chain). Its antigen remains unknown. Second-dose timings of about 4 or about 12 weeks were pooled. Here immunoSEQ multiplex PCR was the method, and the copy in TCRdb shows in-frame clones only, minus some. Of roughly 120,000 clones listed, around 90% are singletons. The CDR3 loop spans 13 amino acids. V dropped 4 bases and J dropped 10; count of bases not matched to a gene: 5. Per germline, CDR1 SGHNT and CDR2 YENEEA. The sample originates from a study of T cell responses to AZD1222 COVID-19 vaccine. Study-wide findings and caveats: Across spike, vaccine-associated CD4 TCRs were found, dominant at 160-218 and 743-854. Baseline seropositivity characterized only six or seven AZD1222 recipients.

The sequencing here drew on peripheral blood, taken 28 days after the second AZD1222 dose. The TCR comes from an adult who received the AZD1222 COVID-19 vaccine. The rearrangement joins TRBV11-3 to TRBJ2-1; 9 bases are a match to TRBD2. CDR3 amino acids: CASSYLSGREQFF. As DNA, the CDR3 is TGTGCCAGCAGCTATCTTAGCGGGAGAGAGCAGTTCTTC.